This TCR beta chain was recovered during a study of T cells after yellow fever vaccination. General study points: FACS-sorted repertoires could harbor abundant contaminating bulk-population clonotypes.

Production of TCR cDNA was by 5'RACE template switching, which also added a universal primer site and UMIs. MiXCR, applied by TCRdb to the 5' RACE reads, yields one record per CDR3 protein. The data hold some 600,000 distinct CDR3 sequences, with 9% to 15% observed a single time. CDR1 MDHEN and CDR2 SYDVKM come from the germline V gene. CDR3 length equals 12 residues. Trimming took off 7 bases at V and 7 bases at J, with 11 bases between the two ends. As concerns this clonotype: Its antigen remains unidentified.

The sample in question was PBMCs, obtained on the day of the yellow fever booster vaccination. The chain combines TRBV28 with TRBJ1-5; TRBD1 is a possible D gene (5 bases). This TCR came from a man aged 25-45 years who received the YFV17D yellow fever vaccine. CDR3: CASNIKGQPQHF. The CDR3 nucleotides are TGTGCCAGCAACATAAAGGGGCAGCCCCAGCATTTT.